This T cell receptor beta chain was found in a study of T cells after yellow fever vaccination. Study overall: Researchers used CD3, CD45RA, CCR7 and CD95 to sort out EM, EMRA, CM and Tscm memory subsets. Preparing low-cell-number fractions relied on SMART-Seq v4 Ultra Low Input.

They built TCR cDNA with 5'RACE template switching, a step that put in a universal primer site and UMIs. TCRdb reanalysed the 5' RACE reads using MiXCR and keeps one entry per CDR3 protein. There are under 50,000 distinct CDR3 sequences in the sample; roughly 6.4% occur only once, and less than 11% lies in the top ten. This clonotype showed up just a few times. CDR3 size: 17 residues. V was pared by 2 bases and J by 0 bases, with 18 bases between. Germline V gives CDR1 DFQATT, CDR2 SNEGSKA (reference sequence). Study results and limitations: At around 95% for CD4 and 70% to 90% for CD8, most primary-vaccination clones showed up again after the booster.

The chain couples TRBV20-1 to TRBJ2-3; tentatively, D is TRBD2 (6 bases). Material: PBMCs, either bulk or a sorted T-cell subset (CD4+, CD8+, memory, or dextramer-sorted; not recorded which), obtained 45 days after the yellow fever booster vaccination. The sequence was obtained from a man aged 30 to 39 who received the YFV17D yellow fever vaccine. The chain's CDR3 is CSARCPLGRCSTDTQYF. The CDR3 DNA sequence: TGCAGTGCTAGATGTCCCCTCGGGAGATGTAGCACAGATACGCAGTATTTT.